This passage covers 11 T cell receptor beta chains from one sample sequenced in a study of T cells in Graves' hyperthyroidism and ophthalmopathy (dated by TCRdb to the late 2010s). Receptor libraries were prepared by multiplex PCR. Sequencing instrument: Illumina HiSeq 2000. The TCR beta CDR3 regions were amplified from the RNA transcripts. For the first round of RT-PCR on the TCR CDR3, the HTBI primer set was used together with the Qiagen OneStep RT-PCR kit. TCRdb trimmed public reads at Q25 via fastp, called clones via MiXCR and kept in-frame beta chains. CDR3 protein duplicates are merged, each entry listing the most common genes and DNA. The sample table contains some 760,000 distinct CDR3 sequences; only one count was recorded for 11% to 15% of them. The top ten clonotypes cover roughly a tenth of the sample. Input material: blood. The receptors shown here come from a woman aged 18-29 years with Graves' hyperthyroidism.

V is TRBV20-1 and J is TRBJ2-7; D perhaps matches TRBD2 (6 bases). Deletions cut 3 bases from V and 3 bases from J, with 12 bases between. The CDR3 extends over 13 amino acids. CDR1 is DFQATT and CDR2 is SNEGSKA in the germline V gene (reference sequence). Here the CDR3 reads CSARGTPDYEQYF. CDR3 DNA: TGCAGTGCTAGGGGGACTCCAGACTACGAGCAGTACTTC.

This clonotype was seen many times. V gene TRBV20-1 combines with J gene TRBJ2-5, with D tentatively TRBD1 or TRBD2 (5 bases each). V was cut by 2 bases and J by 5 bases, with 24 bases left in between. This CDR3 has 17 amino acids. Germline CDR1 is DFQATT and CDR2 is SNEGSKA (reference sequence). The CDR3 coding sequence is TGCAGTGCTAGACGGTATTTTCGGGCAGGGAGAGAGGAGACCCAGTACTTC. This codes for CSARRYFRAGREETQYF.

This clonotype was counted a single time. A read error may be the cause here, since a much bigger clone is one base away. The chain recombines TRBV11-3 with TRBJ2-7; TRBD2 aligns across 14 bases. This CDR3 has 15 residues. Germline V gene sequence: CDR1 SGHNT, CDR2 YENEEA. Trimming took 2 bases from V and 5 from J; bases not matched to a gene: 2. CDR3 region: CASSLLGLAGDEQYF. The CDR3 nucleotides read TGTGCCAGCAGCTTATTGGGACTAGCGGGAGACGAGCAGTACTTC. The full variable domain, completed using reference TRBV11-3 and TRBJ2-7, is EAGVVQSPRYKIIEKKQPVAFWCNPISGHNTLYWYLQNLGQGPELLIRYENEEAVDDSQLPKDRFSAERLKGVDSTLKIQPAELGDSAVYLCASSLLGLAGDEQYFGPGTRLTVT.

This clonotype was seen more than once but under ten times. This chain connects TRBV24-1 to TRBJ1-4; D perhaps matches TRBD1 (5 bases). This CDR3 contains 13 residues. Germline V lookup: CDR1 KGHDR, CDR2 SFDVKD. The ends were cut back, 9 bases at V and 4 bases at J, with 11 bases in the middle. CDR3 bases: TGTGCCACCGAGGGACGGCATAATGAAAAACTGTTTTTT. This codes for CATEGRHNEKLFF.

This clonotype occurred many times. V gene TRBV12-3 or TRBV12-4 combines with J gene TRBJ2-1; weak D call: TRBD2 (5 bases). V gave up 7 bases and J gave up 4 bases, with 14 bases separating them. There are 14 residues in the CDR3. The DNA for the CDR3 is TGTGCCAGCACCCCCTGGGGAGCTTACAATGAGCAGTTCTTC. It specifies CASTPWGAYNEQFF.

This clonotype was recorded many times. The chain combines TRBV28 with TRBJ1-2, with D perhaps TRBD1 (5 bases). CDR1 and CDR2 from the germline V gene are MDHEN and SYDVKM. Trimming stripped 1 base from V and 5 bases from J, with 11 bases between. This CDR3 contains 14 residues. In DNA form, the CDR3 reads TGTGCCAGCAGTTTATTTAGGACAAAATATGGCTACACCTTC. It codes for CASSLFRTKYGYTF.

In this sample, this clonotype turned up once. The chain combines TRBV4-1 with TRBJ2-2; 14 nucleotides align to TRBD2. This CDR3 is 17 amino acids long. V dropped 5 bases and J dropped 2; count of bases not matched to a gene: 4. The germline gives CDR1 MGHRA, CDR2 YSYEKL. The CDR3 region is CASSGTSGGYNTGELFF. Written as DNA, the CDR3 is TGCGCCAGCAGCGGGACTAGCGGGGGATATAACACCGGGGAGCTGTTTTTT.

This clonotype was found many times. V gene TRBV12-5 combines with J gene TRBJ1-1; D uncertain. CDR3 size: 16 residues. V lost 0 bases to trimming and J lost 7 bases, with 18 bases between them. The germline CDR1 and CDR2 sequences are LGHNT and FRNRAP. CDR3 in amino acids: CASGLVIRGQTGEAFF. As DNA, the CDR3 is TGTGCTAGTGGTTTGGTAATCCGTGGCCAAACGGGTGAAGCTTTCTTT.

About this clonotype itself: The junction departs from the called germline gene at one end, perhaps through a read error. CDR3 nucleotides: TGTGCTAGCAGTGATAGACAGGGCTACCCAAACATTCAGTACTTC. The encoded protein is CASSDRQGYPNIQYF. This chain links TRBV6-1 with TRBJ2-4, with TRBD1 matching over 7 bases. CDR1 is MNHNS, CDR2 SASEGT, per germline. This CDR3 has 15 residues.

V gene TRBV27 combines with J gene TRBJ2-6, with unresolved D. Germline CDR1 is MNHEY and CDR2 is SMNVEV (reference sequence). The CDR3 is 14 amino acids. V shed 6 bases and J shed 3 bases, with 9 bases lying between them. This CDR3 reads CASSSPGGANVLTF. DNA of the CDR3: TGTGCCAGCAGCTCCCCAGGTGGGGCCAACGTCCTGACTTTC.

This clonotype turned up a few times. One end of the junction varies from germline; a read error may be responsible. This rearrangement joins TRBV10-3 to TRBJ1-3; no firm D call. This CDR3 has 15 amino acids. Germline assignment: CDR1 ENHRY and CDR2 SYGVKD. CDR3 amino acids: CAISERQGSGSTIYF. The CDR3, as DNA: TGTGCCATCAGTGAGAGACAAGGCTCTGGAAGCACCATATATTTT.